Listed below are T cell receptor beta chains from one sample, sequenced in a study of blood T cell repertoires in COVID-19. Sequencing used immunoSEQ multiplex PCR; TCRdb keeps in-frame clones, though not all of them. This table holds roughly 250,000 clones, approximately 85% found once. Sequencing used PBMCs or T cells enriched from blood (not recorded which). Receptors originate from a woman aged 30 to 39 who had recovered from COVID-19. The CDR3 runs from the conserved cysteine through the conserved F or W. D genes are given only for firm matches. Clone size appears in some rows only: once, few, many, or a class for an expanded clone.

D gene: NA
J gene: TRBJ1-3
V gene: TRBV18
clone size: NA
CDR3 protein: CASSPAGDSGNTIYF
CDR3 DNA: TGTGCCAGCTCACCCGCAGGCGACTCTGGAAACACCATATATTTT

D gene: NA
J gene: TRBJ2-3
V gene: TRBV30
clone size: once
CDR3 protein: CAWRTRGGQYF
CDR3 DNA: TGTGCCTGGAGGACTAGGGGTGGGCAGTATTTT

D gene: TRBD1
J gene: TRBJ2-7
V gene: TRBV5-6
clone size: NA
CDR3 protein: CASSSGPGGEQYF
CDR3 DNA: TGTGCCAGCAGCTCGGGCCCAGGGGGCGAGCAGTACTTC

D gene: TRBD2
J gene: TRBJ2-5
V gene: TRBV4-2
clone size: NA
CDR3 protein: CASSRGLAGQETQYF
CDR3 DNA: TGTGCCAGCAGCCGGGGACTAGCGGGCCAAGAGACCCAGTACTTC

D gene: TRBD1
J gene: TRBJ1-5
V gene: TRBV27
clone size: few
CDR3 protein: CASSPTGSNQPQHF
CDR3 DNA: TGTGCCAGCAGTCCGACAGGGAGCAATCAGCCCCAGCATTTT

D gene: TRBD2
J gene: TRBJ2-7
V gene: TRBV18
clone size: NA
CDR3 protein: CASSIALQGGEQYF
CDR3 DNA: TGTGCCAGCTCAATCGCACTCCAGGGAGGGGAGCAGTACTTC

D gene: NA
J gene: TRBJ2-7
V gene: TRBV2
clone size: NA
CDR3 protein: CASRLRGEQYF
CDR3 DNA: TGTGCCAGCAGGCTGAGAGGGGAGCAGTACTTC

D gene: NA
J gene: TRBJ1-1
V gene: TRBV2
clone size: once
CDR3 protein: CASSDPGQLNTEAFF
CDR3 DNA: TGTGCCAGCAGCGATCCCGGACAGTTGAACACTGAAGCTTTCTTT

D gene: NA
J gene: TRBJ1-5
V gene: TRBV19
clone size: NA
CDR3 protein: CASSGGIRQPQHF
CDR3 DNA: TGTGCCAGTAGTGGGGGGATTCGGCAGCCCCAGCATTTT

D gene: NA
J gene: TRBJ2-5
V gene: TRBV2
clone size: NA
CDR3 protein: CASSRQEETQYF
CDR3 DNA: TGTGCCAGCAGTCGACAGGAGGAGACCCAGTACTTC

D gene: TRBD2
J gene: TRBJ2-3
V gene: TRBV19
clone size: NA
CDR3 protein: CASSYLGGVSTDTQYF
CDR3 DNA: TGTGCCAGTAGCTATCTCGGGGGGGTCAGCACAGATACGCAGTATTTT

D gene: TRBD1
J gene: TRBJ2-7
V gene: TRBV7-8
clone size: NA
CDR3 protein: CASSSRRDRAWYEQYF
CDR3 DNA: TGTGCCAGCAGCTCGAGAAGGGACAGGGCATGGTACGAGCAGTACTTC

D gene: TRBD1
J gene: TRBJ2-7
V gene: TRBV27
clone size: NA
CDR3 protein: CASSSTGSGLYEQYF
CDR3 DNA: TGTGCCAGCAGTTCGACAGGGTCGGGTCTCTACGAGCAGTACTTC

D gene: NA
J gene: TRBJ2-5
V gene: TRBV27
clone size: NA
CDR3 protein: CASSPPSGGETQYF
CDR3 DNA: TGTGCCAGCAGCCCCCCCTCAGGGGGGGAGACCCAGTACTTC

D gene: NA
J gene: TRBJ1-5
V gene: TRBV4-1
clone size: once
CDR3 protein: CASSQIQGAGPQHF
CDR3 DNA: TGCGCCAGCAGCCAAATACAGGGCGCGGGGCCCCAGCATTTT

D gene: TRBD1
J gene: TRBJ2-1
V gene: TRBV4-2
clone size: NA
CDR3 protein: CASSQDGTGGLRNEQFF
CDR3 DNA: TGTGCCAGCAGCCAAGATGGGACAGGGGGACTGCGCAATGAGCAGTTCTTC

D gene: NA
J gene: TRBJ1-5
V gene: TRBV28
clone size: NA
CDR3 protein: CASSWGVLGNQPQHF
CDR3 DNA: TGTGCCAGCAGTTGGGGCGTTCTTGGCAATCAGCCCCAGCATTTT

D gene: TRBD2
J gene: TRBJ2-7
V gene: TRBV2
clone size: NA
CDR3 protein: CASWGGSSYEQYF
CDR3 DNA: TGTGCCAGCTGGGGGGGTAGCTCCTACGAGCAGTACTTC

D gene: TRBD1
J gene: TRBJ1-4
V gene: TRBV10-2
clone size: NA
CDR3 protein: CASNAQGATNEKLFF
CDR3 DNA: TGCGCCAGCAATGCGCAGGGGGCAACTAATGAAAAACTGTTTTTT

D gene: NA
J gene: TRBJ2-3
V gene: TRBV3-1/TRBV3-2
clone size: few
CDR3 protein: CASSQARLGTDTQYF
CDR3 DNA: TGTGCCAGCAGCCAAGCCCGACTTGGCACAGATACGCAGTATTTT

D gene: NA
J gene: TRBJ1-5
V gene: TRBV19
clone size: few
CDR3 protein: CASTWGGNSNQPQHF
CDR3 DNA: TGTGCCAGTACCTGGGGAGGGAATAGCAATCAGCCCCAGCATTTT

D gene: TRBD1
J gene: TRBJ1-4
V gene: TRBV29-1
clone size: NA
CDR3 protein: CSVSTGTAHKPTNEKLFF
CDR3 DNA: TGCAGCGTTTCGACCGGGACAGCCCATAAACCAACTAATGAAAAACTGTTTTTT

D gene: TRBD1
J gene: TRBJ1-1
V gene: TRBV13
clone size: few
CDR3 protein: CASSGLRDRGSNTEAFF
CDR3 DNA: TGTGCCAGCAGCGGACTCCGGGACAGGGGTTCGAACACTGAAGCTTTCTTT

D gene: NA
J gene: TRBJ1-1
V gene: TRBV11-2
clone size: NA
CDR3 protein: CASSLGSGTWGDEAFF
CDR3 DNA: TGTGCCAGCAGCTTAGGCTCGGGAACATGGGGGGATGAAGCTTTCTTT

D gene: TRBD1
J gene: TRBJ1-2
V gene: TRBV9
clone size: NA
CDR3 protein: CASSVGDRAFGYTF
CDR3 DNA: TGTGCCAGCAGCGTAGGGGACAGGGCTTTTGGCTACACCTTC

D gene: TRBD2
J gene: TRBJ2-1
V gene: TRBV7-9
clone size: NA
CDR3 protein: CASSLNQLAGVPNEQFF
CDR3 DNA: TGTGCCAGCAGCTTGAACCAATTAGCGGGAGTCCCCAATGAGCAGTTCTTC

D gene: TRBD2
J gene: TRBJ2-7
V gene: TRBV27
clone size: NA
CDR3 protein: CASSLSGGGSYEQYF
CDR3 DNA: TGTGCCAGCAGTTTATCCGGCGGGGGGTCCTACGAGCAGTACTTC

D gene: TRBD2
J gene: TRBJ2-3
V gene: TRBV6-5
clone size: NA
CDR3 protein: CASSYSLAGGTDTQYF
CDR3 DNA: TGTGCCAGCAGTTACTCACTAGCGGGGGGCACAGATACGCAGTATTTT

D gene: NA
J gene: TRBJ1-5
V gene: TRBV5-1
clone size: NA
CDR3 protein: CASSLRQVNQPQHF
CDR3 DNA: TGCGCCAGCAGCTTGAGGCAGGTCAATCAGCCCCAGCATTTT

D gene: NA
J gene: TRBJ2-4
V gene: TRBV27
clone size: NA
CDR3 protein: CASSLGGTVEKNIQYF
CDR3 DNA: TGTGCCAGCAGTTTAGGCGGGACCGTCGAAAAAAACATTCAGTACTTC

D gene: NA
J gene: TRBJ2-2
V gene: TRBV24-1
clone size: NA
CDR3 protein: CATSHTNTGELFF
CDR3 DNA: TGTGCCACCAGCCACACGAACACCGGGGAGCTGTTTTTT

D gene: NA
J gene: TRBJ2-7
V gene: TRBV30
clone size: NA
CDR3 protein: CAWLRGYEQYF
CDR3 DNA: TGTGCCTGGCTCCGGGGCTACGAGCAGTACTTC

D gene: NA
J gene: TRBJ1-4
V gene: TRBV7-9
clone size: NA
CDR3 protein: CASGRESGTNEKLFF
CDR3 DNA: TGTGCCAGCGGGAGGGAGTCCGGGACTAATGAAAAACTGTTTTTT

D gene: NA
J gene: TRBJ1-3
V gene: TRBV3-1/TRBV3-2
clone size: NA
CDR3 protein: CASSGFQSSGNTIYF
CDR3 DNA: TGTGCCAGTTCGGGGTTTCAAAGCTCTGGAAACACCATATATTTT

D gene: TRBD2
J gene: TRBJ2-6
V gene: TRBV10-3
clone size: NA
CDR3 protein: CAIAGGQSGANVLTF
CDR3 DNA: TGTGCCATTGCGGGAGGACAGTCTGGGGCCAACGTCCTGACTTTC

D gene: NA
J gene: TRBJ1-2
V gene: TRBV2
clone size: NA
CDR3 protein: CASSEGRERAYGYTF
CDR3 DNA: TGTGCCAGCAGTGAGGGTAGGGAGCGAGCCTATGGCTACACCTTC

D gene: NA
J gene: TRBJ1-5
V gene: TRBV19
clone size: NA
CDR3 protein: CASSWVYQGNQPQHF
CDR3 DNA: TGTGCCAGTAGTTGGGTCTACCAGGGCAATCAGCCCCAGCATTTT

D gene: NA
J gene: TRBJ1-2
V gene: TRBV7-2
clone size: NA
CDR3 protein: CASSSTTDSLYGYTF
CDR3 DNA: TGTGCCAGCAGCTCTACCACCGACAGCCTCTATGGCTACACCTTC

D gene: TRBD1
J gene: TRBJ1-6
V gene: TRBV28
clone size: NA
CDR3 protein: CASSPSGQGYSPLHF
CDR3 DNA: TGTGCCAGCAGTCCATCGGGACAGGGTTATTCACCCCTCCACTTT

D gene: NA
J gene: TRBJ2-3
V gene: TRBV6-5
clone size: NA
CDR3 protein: CASSTSTSPTDTQYF
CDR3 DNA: NA

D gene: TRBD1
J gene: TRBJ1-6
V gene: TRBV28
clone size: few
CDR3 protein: CASSANGQGGDSPLHF
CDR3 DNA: TGTGCCAGCAGCGCTAATGGACAGGGGGGTGATTCACCCCTCCACTTT

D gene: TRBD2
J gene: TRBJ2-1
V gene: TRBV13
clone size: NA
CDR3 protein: CASSFPSGGAYNEQFF
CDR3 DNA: TGTGCCAGCAGCTTCCCTAGCGGGGGGGCTTACAATGAGCAGTTCTTC

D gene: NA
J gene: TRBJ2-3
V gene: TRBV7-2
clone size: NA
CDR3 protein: CASSLVGRGQRTDTQYF
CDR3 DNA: TGTGCCAGCAGCTTGGTAGGGCGGGGGCAACGCACAGATACGCAGTATTTT

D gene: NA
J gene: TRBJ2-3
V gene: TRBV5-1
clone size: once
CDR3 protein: CASSFPGADTQYF
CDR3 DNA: TGCGCCAGCAGCTTCCCAGGGGCAGATACGCAGTATTTT

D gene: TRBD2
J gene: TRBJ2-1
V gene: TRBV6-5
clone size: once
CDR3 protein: CASSFTSRGVDEQFF
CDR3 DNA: TGTGCCAGCAGTTTTACTAGCCGGGGGGTCGATGAGCAGTTCTTC

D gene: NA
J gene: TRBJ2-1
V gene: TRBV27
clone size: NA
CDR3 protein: CASSAEVGRISYNEQFF
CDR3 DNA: TGTGCCAGCAGTGCCGAAGTGGGGAGGATCTCCTACAATGAGCAGTTCTTC

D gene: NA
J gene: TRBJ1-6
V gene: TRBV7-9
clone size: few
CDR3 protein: CASSLNRDSPLHF
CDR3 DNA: TGTGCCAGCAGCTTAAACAGGGACTCACCCCTCCACTTT

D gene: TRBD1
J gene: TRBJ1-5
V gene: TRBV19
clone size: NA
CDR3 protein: CASSIKGAGNQPQHF
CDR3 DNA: TGTGCCAGTAGTATAAAGGGGGCAGGGAATCAGCCCCAGCATTTT